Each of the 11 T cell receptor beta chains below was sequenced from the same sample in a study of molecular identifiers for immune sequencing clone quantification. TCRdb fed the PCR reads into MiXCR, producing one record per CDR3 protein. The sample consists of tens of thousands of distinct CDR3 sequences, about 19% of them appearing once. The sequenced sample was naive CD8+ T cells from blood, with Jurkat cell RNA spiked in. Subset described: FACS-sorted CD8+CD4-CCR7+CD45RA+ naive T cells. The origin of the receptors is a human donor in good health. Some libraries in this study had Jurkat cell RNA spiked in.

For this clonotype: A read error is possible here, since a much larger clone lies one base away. The CDR3 here is CASAPRDRAYKQYF. CDR3 DNA: TGTGCCAGCGCCCCGCGTGACAGGGCCTACAAGCAGTACTTC. V gene TRBV28 combines with J gene TRBJ2-7; 7 bases match TRBD1. The CDR3 has 14 amino acids. Germline-derived CDR1 and CDR2 are MDHEN and SYDVKM.

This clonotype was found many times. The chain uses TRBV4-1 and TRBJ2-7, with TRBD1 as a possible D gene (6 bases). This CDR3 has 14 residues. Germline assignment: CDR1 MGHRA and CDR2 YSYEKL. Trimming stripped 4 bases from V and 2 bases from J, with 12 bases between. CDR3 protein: CASSLRDNTYEQYF. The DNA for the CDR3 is TGCGCCAGCAGCCTACGGGACAACACCTACGAGCAGTACTTC.

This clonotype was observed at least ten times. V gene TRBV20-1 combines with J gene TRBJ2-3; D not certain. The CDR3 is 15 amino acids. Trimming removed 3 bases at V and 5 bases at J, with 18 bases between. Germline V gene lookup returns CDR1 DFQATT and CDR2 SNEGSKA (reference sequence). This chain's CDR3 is CSARALGMDIDTQYF. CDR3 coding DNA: TGCAGTGCTAGGGCTCTAGGGATGGATATAGATACGCAGTATTTT.

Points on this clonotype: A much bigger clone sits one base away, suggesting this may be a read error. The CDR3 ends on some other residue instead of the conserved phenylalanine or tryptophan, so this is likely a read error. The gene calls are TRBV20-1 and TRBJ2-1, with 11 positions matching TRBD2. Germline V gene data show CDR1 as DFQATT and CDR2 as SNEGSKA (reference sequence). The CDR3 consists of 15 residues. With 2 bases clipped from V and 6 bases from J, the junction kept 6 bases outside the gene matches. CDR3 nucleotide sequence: TGCAGTGCTAGACTCGTAGCGGGAGGGCTCAATGAGCAGTTCTCC. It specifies CSARLVAGGLNEQFS.

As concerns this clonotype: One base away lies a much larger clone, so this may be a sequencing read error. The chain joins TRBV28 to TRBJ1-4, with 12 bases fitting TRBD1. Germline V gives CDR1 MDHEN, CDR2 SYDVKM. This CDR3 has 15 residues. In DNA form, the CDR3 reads TGTGCCTGCAGGGGGGACAGGGGGCCCCATCAAAAACTGTTTTTT. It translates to CACRGDRGPHQKLFF.

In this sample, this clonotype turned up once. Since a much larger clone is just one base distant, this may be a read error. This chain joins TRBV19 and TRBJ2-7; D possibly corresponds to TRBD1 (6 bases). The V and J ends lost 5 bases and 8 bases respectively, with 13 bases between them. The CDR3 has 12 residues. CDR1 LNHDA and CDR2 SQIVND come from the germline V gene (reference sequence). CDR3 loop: CASSRRGYKQYF. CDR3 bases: TGTGCCAGTAGTCGCAGGGGTTACAAGCAGTACTTC.

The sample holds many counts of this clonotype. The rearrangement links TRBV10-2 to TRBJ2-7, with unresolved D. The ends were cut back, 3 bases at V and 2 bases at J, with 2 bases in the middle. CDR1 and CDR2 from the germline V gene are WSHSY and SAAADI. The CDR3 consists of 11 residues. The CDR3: CASSDTYEQYF. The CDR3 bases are TGCGCCAGCAGTGACACCTACGAGCAGTACTTC.

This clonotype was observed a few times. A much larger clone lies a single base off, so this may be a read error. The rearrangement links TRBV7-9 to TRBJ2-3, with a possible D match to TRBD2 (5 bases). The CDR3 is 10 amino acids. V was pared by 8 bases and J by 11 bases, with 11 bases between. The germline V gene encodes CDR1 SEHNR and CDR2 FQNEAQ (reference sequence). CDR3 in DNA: TGTGCCAGCGGGTCGGGGATGCAGTATTTT. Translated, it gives CASGSGMQYF.

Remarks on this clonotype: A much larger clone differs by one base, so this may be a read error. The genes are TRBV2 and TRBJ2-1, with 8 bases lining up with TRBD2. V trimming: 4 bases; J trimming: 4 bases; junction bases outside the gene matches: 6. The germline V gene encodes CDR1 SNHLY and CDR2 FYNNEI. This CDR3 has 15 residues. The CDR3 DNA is TGTGCCAGCAGTGGGCAGCGGGAGCCTTACAATGAGCAGTTCTTC. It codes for CASSGQREPYNEQFF.

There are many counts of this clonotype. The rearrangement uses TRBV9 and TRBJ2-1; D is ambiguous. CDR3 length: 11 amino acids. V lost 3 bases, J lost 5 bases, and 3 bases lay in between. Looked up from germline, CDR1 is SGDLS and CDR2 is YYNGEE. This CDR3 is CASSGNNEQFF. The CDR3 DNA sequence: TGTGCCAGCAGCGGTAACAATGAGCAGTTCTTC.

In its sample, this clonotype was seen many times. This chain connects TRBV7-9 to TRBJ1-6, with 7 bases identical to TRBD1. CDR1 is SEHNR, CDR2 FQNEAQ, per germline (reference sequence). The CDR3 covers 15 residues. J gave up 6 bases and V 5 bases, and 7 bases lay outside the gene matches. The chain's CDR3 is CASSRNPGGNSPLHF. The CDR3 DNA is TGTGCCAGCAGCCGAAATCCAGGGGGTAATTCACCCCTCCACTTT.